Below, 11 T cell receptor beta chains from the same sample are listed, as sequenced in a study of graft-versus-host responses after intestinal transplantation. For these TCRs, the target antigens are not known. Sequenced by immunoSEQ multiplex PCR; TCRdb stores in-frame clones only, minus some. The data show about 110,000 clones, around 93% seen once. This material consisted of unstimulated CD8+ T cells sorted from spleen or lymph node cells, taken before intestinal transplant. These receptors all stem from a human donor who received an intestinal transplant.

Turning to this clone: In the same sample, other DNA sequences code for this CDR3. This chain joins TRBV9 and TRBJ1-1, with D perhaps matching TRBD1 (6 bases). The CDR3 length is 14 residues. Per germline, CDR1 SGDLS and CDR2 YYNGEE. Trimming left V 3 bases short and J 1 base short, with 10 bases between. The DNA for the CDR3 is TGTGCCAGCAGCGAGGGACACCCGAACACTGAAGCTTTCTTT. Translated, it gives CASSEGHPNTEAFF.

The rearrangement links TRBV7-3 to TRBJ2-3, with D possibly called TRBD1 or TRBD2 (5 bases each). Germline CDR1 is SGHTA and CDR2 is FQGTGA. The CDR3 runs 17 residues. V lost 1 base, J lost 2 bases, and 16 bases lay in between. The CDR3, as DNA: TGTGCCAGCAGCTTAAGGGGACCCGACTCGTACACAGATACGCAGTATTTT. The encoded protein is CASSLRGPDSYTDTQYF. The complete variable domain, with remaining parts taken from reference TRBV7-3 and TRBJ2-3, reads GAGVSQTPSNKVTEKGKYVELRCDPISGHTALYWYRQSLGQGPEFLIYFQGTGAADDSGLPNDRFFAVRPEGSVSTLKIQRTERGDSAVYLCASSLRGPDSYTDTQYFGPGTRLTVL.

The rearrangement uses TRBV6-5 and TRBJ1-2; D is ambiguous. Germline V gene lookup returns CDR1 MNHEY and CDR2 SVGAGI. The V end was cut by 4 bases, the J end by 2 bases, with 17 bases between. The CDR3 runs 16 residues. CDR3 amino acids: CASSWGLGHPNYGYTF. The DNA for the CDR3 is TGTGCCAGCAGTTGGGGTTTAGGCCACCCGAACTATGGCTACACCTTC.

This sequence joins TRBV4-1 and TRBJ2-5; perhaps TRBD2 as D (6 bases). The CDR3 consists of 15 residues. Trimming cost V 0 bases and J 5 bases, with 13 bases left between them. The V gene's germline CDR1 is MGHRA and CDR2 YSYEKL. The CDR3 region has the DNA TGCGCCAGCAGCCAAGATTGGGGGGTTGGGGAGACCCAGTACTTC. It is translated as CASSQDWGVGETQYF.

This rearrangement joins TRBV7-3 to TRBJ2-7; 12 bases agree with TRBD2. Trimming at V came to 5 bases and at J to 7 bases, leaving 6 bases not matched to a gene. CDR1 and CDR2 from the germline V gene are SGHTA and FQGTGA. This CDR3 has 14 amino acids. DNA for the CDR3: TGTGCCAGCAGCGAGACTAGCGGGAGCTATGAGCAGTACTTC. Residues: CASSETSGSYEQYF.

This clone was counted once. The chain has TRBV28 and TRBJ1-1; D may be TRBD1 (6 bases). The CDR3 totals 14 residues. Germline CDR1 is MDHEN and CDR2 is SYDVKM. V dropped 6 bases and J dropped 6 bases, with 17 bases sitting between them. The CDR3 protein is CASSFASGAAEAFF. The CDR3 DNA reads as TGTGCCAGCAGCTTCGCATCAGGGGCGGCTGAAGCTTTCTTT.

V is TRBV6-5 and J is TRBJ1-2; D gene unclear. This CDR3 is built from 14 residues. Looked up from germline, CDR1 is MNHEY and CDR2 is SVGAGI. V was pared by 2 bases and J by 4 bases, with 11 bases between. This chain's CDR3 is CASSYAQASYGYTF. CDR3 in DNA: TGTGCCAGCAGTTACGCCCAGGCGTCCTATGGCTACACCTTC.

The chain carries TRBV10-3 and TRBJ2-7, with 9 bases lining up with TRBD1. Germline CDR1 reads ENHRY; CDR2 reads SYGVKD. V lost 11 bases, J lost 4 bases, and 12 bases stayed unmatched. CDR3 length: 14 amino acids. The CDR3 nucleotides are TGTGCCGTACGACAGGGGGAGCGCTCGTACGAGCAGTACTTC. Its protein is CAVRQGERSYEQYF.

The CDR3 spells CASSQGQGNYEQYF. In DNA form, the CDR3 reads TGTGCCAGCAGCCAAGGGCAGGGGAACTACGAGCAGTACTTC. The chain combines TRBV14 with TRBJ2-7; D might be TRBD1 (6 bases). Germline-derived CDR1 and CDR2 are SGHDN and FVKESK. Trimming shortened V by 1 base and J by 3 bases, and 10 bases separated the two germline ends. The CDR3 is made up of 14 amino acids. Full variable domain (outside the CDR3, taken from reference TRBV14 and TRBJ2-7): EAGVTQFPSHSVIEKGQTVTLRCDPISGHDNLYWYRRVMGKEIKFLLHFVKESKQDESGMPNNRFLAERTGGTYSTLKVQPAELEDSGVYFCASSQGQGNYEQYFGPGTRLTVT.

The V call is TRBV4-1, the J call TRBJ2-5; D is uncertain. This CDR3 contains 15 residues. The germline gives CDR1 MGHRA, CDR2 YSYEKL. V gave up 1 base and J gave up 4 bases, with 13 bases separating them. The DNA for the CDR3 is TGCGCCAGCAGCCAAGGGGTTGGTTCTCTAGAGACCCAGTACTTC. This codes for CASSQGVGSLETQYF.

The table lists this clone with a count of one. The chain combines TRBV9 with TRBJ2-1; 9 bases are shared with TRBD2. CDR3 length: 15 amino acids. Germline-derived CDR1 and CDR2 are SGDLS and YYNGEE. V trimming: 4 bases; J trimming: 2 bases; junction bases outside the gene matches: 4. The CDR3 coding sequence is TGTGCCAGCAGCCCTAGCGGGACCGCCTACAATGAGCAGTTCTTC. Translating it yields CASSPSGTAYNEQFF.